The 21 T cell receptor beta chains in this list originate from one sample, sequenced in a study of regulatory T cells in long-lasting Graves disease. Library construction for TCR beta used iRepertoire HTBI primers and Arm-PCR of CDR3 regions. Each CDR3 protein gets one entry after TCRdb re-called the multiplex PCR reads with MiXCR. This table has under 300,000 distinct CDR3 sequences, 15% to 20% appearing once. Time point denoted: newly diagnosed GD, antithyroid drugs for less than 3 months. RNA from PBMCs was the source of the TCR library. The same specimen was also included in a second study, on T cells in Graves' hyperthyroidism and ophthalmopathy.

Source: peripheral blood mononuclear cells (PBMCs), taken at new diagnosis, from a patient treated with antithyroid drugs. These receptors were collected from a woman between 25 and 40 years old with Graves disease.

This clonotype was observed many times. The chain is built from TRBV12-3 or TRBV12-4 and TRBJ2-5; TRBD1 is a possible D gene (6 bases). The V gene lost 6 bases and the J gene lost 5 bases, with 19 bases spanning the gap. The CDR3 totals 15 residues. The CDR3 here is CASRGRVGAHETQYF. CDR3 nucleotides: TGTGCCAGCAGGGGCCGGGTGGGGGCGCATGAGACCCAGTACTTC.

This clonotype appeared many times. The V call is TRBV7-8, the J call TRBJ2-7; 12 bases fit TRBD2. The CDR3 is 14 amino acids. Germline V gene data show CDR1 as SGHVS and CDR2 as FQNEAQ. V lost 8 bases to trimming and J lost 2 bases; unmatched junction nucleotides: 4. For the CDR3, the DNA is TGTGCCAGCGGACCTAGCGGGGGGGCCTACGAGCAGTACTTC. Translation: CASGPSGGAYEQYF.

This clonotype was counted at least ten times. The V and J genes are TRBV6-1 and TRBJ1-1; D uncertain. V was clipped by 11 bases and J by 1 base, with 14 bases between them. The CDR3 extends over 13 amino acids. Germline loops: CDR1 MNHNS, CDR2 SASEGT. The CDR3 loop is CAGGRLRNTEAFF. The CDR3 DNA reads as TGTGCCGGAGGACGTTTGAGGAACACTGAAGCTTTCTTT.

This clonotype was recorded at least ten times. CDR3 protein: CASSYSRLLQPQHF. CDR3 nucleotide sequence: TGTGCCAGCAGTTACTCTCGCCTTCTTCAGCCCCAGCATTTT. This sequence joins TRBV6-5 and TRBJ1-5; no definite D call. CDR1 is MNHEY and CDR2 is SVGAGI in the germline V gene. Between the trimmed V and J ends, which lost 0 bases and 6 bases, there was a span of 9 bases. The CDR3 is 14 residues long.

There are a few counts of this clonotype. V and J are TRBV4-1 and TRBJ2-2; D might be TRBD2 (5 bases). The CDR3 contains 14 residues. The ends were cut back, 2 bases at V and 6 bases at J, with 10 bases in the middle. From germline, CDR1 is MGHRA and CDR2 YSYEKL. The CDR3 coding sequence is TGCGCCAGCAGCCAAAGGACCGGGGCCGGGGAGCTGTTTTTT. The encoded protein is CASSQRTGAGELFF.

The CDR3 nucleotides read TGTGCCAGCAGCTTAGAGGCCACCTTGAACACCGGGGAGCTGTTTTTT. Protein sequence: CASSLEATLNTGELFF. The genes are TRBV7-9 and TRBJ2-2; no reliable D call. V lost 1 base and J 1 base, leaving 10 bases between the germline ends. Germline V CDR1 and CDR2: SEHNR, FQNEAQ (reference sequence). This CDR3 has 16 residues.

CDR3 sequence (DNA): TGTGCCACCCGGGACAGGGGCGCCCAGCCCCAGCATTTT. Encoded protein: CATRDRGAQPQHF. The gene calls are TRBV2 and TRBJ1-5; TRBD1 agrees at 10 bases. Germline values: CDR1 SNHLY, CDR2 FYNNEI. The length of the CDR3 is 13 residues. V trimming: 10 bases; J trimming: 7 bases; junction bases outside the gene matches: 7. Complete variable domain (other parts from reference TRBV2 and TRBJ1-5): EPEVTQTPSHQVTQMGQEVILRCVPISNHLYFYWYRQILGQKVEFLVSFYNNEISEKSEIFDDQFSVERPDGSNFTLKIRSTKLEDSAMYFCATRDRGAQPQHFGDGTRLSIL.

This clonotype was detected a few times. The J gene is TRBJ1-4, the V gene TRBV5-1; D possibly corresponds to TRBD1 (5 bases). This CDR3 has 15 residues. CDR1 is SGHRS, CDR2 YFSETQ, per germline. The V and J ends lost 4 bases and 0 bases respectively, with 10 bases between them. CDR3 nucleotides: TGCGCCAGCAGCACCGGGGGGTCAACTAATGAAAAACTGTTTTTT. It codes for CASSTGGSTNEKLFF. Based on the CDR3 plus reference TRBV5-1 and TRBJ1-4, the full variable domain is KAGVTQTPRYLIKTRGQQVTLSCSPISGHRSVSWYQQTPGQGLQFLFEYFSETQRNKGNFPGRFSGRQFSNSRSEMNVSTLELGDSALYLCASSTGGSTNEKLFFGSGTQLSVL.

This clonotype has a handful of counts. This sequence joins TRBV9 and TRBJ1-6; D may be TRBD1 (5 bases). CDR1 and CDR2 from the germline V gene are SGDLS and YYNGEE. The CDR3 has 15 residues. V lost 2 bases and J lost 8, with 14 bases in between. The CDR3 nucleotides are TGTGCCAGCAGCGTTACCGGGACGGGTGATTCACCCCTCCACTTT. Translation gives CASSVTGTGDSPLHF.

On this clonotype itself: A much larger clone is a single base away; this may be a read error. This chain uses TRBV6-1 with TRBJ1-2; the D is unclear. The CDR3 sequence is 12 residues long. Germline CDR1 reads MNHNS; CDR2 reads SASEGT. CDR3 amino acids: CVSSEGRSGYTF. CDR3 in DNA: TGTGTCAGCAGTGAAGGTCGGAGTGGCTACACCTTC.

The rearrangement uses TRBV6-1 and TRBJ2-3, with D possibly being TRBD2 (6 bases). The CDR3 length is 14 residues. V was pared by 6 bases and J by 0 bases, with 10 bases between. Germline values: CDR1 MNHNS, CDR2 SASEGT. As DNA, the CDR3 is TGTGCCAGCAGACGGGACTCAAGCACAGATACGCAGTATTTT. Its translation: CASRRDSSTDTQYF.

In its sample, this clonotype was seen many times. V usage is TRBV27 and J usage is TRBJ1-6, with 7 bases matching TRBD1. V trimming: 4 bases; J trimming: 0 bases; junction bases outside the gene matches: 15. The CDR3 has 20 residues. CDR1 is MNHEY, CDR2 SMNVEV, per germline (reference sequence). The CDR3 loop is CASSWRQGGTDFSYNSPLHF. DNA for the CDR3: TGTGCCAGCAGTTGGCGACAGGGAGGGACAGACTTCTCCTATAATTCACCCCTCCACTTT.

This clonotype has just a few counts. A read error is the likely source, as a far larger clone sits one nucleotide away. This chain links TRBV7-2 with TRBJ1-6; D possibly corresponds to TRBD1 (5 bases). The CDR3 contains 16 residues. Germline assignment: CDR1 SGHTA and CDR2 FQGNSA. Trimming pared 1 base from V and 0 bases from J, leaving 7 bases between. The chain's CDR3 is CASSLGGNSYNSPLHF. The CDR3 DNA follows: TGTGCCAGCAGCTTAGGGGGGAACTCCTATAATTCACCCCTCCACTTT.

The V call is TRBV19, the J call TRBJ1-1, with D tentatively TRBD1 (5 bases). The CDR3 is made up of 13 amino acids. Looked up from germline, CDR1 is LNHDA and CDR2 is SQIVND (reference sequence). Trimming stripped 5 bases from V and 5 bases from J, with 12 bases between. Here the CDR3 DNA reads TGTGCCAGTAGTCACACAGGTACTACTGAAGCTTTCTTT. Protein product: CASSHTGTTEAFF. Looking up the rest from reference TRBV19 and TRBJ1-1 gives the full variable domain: DGGITQSPKYLFRKEGQNVTLSCEQNLNHDAMYWYRQDPGQGLRLIYYSQIVNDFQKGDIAEGYSVSREKKESFPLTVTSAQKNPTAFYLCASSHTGTTEAFFGQGTRLTVV.

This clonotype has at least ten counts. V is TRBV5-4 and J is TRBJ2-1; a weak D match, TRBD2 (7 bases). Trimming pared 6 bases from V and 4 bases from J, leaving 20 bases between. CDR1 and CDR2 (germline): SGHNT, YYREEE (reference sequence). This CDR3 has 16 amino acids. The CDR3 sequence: CASTGWGGAKYNEQFF. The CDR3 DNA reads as TGTGCCAGCACCGGGTGGGGGGGGGCTAAATACAATGAGCAGTTCTTC.

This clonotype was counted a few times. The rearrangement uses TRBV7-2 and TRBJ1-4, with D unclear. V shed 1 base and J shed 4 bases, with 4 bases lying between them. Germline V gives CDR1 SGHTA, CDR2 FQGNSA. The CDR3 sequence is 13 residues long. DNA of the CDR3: TGTGCCAGCAGCTTAGTGCTTAATGAAAAACTGTTTTTT. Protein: CASSLVLNEKLFF. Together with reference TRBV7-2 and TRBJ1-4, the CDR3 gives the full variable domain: GAGVSQSPSNKVTEKGKDVELRCDPISGHTALYWYRQSLGQGLEFLIYFQGNSAPDKSGLPSDRFSAERTGGSVSTLTIQRTQQEDSAVYLCASSLVLNEKLFFGSGTQLSVL.

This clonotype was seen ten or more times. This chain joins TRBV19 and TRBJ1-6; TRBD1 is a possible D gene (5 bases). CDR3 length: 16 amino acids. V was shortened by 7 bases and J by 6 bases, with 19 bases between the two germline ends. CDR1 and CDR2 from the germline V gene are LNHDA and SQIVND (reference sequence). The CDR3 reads CASTNGGTTGNSPLHF. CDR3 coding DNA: TGTGCCAGTACTAACGGGGGAACAACGGGTAATTCACCCCTCCACTTT.

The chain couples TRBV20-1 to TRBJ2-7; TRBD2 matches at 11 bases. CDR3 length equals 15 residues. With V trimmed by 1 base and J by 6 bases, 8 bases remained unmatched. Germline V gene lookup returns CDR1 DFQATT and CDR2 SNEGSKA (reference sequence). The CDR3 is CSARGSSGGASEQYF. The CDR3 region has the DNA TGCAGTGCTAGAGGGAGTAGCGGGGGGGCCTCCGAGCAGTACTTC.

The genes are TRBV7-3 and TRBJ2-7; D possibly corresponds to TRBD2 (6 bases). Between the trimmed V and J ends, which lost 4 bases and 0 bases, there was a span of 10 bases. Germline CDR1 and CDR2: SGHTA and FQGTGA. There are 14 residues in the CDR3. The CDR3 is CASSYRDFSYEQYF. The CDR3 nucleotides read TGTGCCAGCAGCTACCGGGACTTCTCCTACGAGCAGTACTTC.

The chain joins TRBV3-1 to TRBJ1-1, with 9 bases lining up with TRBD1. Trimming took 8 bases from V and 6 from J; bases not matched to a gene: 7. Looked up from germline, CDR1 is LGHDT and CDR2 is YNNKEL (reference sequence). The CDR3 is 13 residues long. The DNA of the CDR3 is TGTGCCAGCGGGGACAGGGATCTCCCTGAAGCTTTCTTT. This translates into CASGDRDLPEAFF.

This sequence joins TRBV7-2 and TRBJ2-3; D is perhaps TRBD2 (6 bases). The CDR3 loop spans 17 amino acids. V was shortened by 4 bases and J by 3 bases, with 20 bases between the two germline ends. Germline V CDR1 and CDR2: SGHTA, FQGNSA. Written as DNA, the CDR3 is TGTGCCAGCAGCTCAACTAGCCGGCAATTTCGGACAGATACGCAGTATTTT. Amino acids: CASSSTSRQFRTDTQYF.